The 22 T cell receptor beta chains below were found in one sample sequenced in a study of OX40 agonist ivuxolimab in advanced cancers. The table came from immunoSEQ multiplex PCR; TCRdb's copy has only in-frame clones and leaves some out. The sample lists 20,000 to 30,000 clones, approximately 91% seen once, with around 49% in the top ten. The source was CD4+ or CD8+ T cells sorted from blood, collected in a trial of the OX40 agonist ivuxolimab. The source of these receptors is an adult with an advanced solid tumor such as melanoma, head and neck, liver or kidney cancer.

This clone has only one observation. This sequence joins TRBV7-9 and TRBJ1-1; the match to TRBD1 covers 8 bases. Germline CDR1 reads SEHNR; CDR2 reads FQNEAQ (reference sequence). CDR3 length equals 13 residues. Trimming took 4 bases from V and 7 from J; bases not matched to a gene: 5. CDR3 sequence (DNA): TGTGCCAGCAGCTCGACAGGGGTTGTTGAAGCTTTCTTT. Encoded protein: CASSSTGVVEAFF.

The V call is TRBV11-3, the J call TRBJ2-2; weak D call: TRBD1 (5 bases). V gave up 5 bases and J gave up 4 bases, with 14 bases separating them. The CDR3 length is 15 residues. Germline values: CDR1 SGHNT, CDR2 YENEEA. In DNA form, the CDR3 reads TGTGCCAGCAGCGACCAGGGAACATCCACCGGGGAGCTGTTTTTT. It specifies CASSDQGTSTGELFF.

The count of this clone is one. J is TRBJ2-4 and V is TRBV11-1; D tentatively reads TRBD1 or TRBD2 (6 bases each). This CDR3 has 15 amino acids. V dropped 5 bases and J dropped 8 bases, with 19 bases sitting between them. Germline loops: CDR1 SGHAT, CDR2 FQDESV (reference sequence). DNA for the CDR3: TGTGCCAGCAGCCCCCAAGCGGGCCCAGGGGACATTCAGTACTTC. Residues: CASSPQAGPGDIQYF.

The chain couples TRBV18 to TRBJ1-4; D ambiguous. Germline CDR1 KGHSH, CDR2 LQKENI. V dropped 3 bases and J dropped 2 bases, with 13 bases sitting between them. This CDR3 is 16 amino acids long. The CDR3 reads CASSPNWGSTNEKLFF. CDR3 coding DNA: TGTGCCAGCTCACCCAATTGGGGATCGACTAATGAAAAACTGTTTTTT.

This chain uses TRBV28 with TRBJ2-1; D gene uncertain. V shed 6 bases and J shed 0 bases, with 12 bases lying between them. Germline V gives CDR1 MDHEN, CDR2 SYDVKM. CDR3 length: 15 amino acids. CDR3 bases: TGTGCCAGCAGACTTTCAGGTAGCTCCTACAATGAGCAGTTCTTC. Amino acids: CASRLSGSSYNEQFF.

The J gene is TRBJ2-3, the V gene TRBV23-1; 12 nucleotides align to TRBD1. TRBV23-1 is marked as an open reading frame, function uncertain. V gave up 0 bases and J gave up 0 bases; unmatched junction bases: 10. CDR3 length: 20 residues. CDR3 sequence (DNA): TGCGCCAGCAGTCAATCTAGGGACAGGGGGCTTCGTGCTAGCACAGATACGCAGTATTTT. This gives the protein CASSQSRDRGLRASTDTQYF.

The genes are TRBV19 and TRBJ2-1; 7 nucleotides align to TRBD1. Per germline, CDR1 LNHDA and CDR2 SQIVND (reference sequence). CDR3 length: 15 amino acids. Unmatched junction bases numbered 7, after V lost 8 bases and J lost 0 bases. CDR3 DNA sequence: TGTGCCAGTGGAGCTCGGACAGGCTCCTACAATGAGCAGTTCTTC. This gives the protein CASGARTGSYNEQFF.

The rearrangement joins TRBV18 to TRBJ2-1, with D unclear. Germline V gene data show CDR1 as KGHSH and CDR2 as LQKENI. CDR3 length: 15 amino acids. V was trimmed by 3 bases and J by 4 bases, leaving 13 bases between them. The CDR3 loop is CASSPLSLVYNEQFF. The CDR3 bases are TGTGCCAGCTCACCCTTGTCACTTGTATACAATGAGCAGTTCTTC.

The J gene is TRBJ2-3, the V gene TRBV4-2; 10 bases are shared with TRBD2. Germline V gene sequence: CDR1 LGHNA, CDR2 YNFKEQ. V lost 4 bases and J lost 5; bases outside the gene matches: 15. The CDR3 has 18 residues. CDR3 DNA sequence: TGTGCCAGCAGCCTTACACTGGGAGGTAGCGGGGGGCTAGATACGCAGTATTTT. It is translated as CASSLTLGGSGGLDTQYF.

The chain combines TRBV5-6 with TRBJ2-5; D remains unclear. From germline, CDR1 is SGHDT and CDR2 YYEEEE. CDR3 length: 13 amino acids. Between the trimmed V and J ends, which lost 1 base and 1 base, there was a span of 5 bases. This CDR3 is CASSLRTQETQYF. The CDR3 region has the DNA TGTGCCAGCAGCTTGAGGACCCAAGAGACCCAGTACTTC. The whole variable domain, filled in from reference TRBV5-6 and TRBJ2-5, reads DAGVTQSPTHLIKTRGQQVTLRCSPKSGHDTVSWYQQALGQGPQFIFQYYEEEERQRGNFPDRFSGHQFPNYSSELNVNALLLGDSALYLCASSLRTQETQYFGPGTRLLVL.

The rearrangement joins TRBV19 to TRBJ2-3, with 7 positions matching TRBD1. The CDR3 is 14 amino acids. The V gene end was trimmed by 8 bases and the J gene end by 2 bases; junction bases not matched to a gene: 7. Germline assignment: CDR1 LNHDA and CDR2 SQIVND (reference sequence). The CDR3 DNA sequence: TGTGCCAGTGGCCGGGACAGCCACACAGATACGCAGTATTTT. This encodes CASGRDSHTDTQYF.

This chain connects TRBV5-1 to TRBJ2-1; TRBD1 matches 8 bases. The CDR3 runs to 15 residues. V shed 1 base and J 7 bases; nucleotides not matched to a gene: 7. Germline lookup yields CDR1 SGHRS and CDR2 YFSETQ. The DNA for the CDR3 is TGCGCCAGCAGCTTGAGGCAGGGGGCGAGTAATGAGCAGTTCTTC. Encoded protein: CASSLRQGASNEQFF.

The V and J genes are TRBV7-6 and TRBJ2-5; TRBD1 matches 9 bases. J was trimmed by 4 bases and V by 3 bases; bases with no gene match: 6. There are 15 residues in the CDR3. CDR1 is SGHVS and CDR2 is FNYEAQ in the germline V gene. In DNA, the CDR3 is TGTGCCAGCAGCTTTCCGGGACAGGGAACAGAGACCCAGTACTTC. This sequence encodes CASSFPGQGTETQYF.

The rearrangement joins TRBV29-1 to TRBJ2-5, with a tentative D call TRBD2 (5 bases). V was shortened by 7 bases and J by 5 bases, with 17 bases between the two germline ends. CDR1 and CDR2 from the germline V gene are SQVTM and ANQGSEA. This CDR3 is 13 amino acids long. CDR3 nucleotides: TGCAGCGCCGACACCGGGGATCTGGAGACCCAGTACTTC. Translation: CSADTGDLETQYF.

Only a few counts were recorded for this clone. The chain couples TRBV7-9 to TRBJ1-1; tentatively, D is TRBD1 (5 bases). V lost 2 bases, J lost 4 bases, and 11 bases lay in between. The CDR3 has 14 residues. Germline V gene lookup returns CDR1 SEHNR and CDR2 FQNEAQ (reference sequence). The CDR3 nucleotides read TGTGCCAGCAGCTTATGGGCCCAGGGCACTGAAGCTTTCTTT. Its translation: CASSLWAQGTEAFF.

This chain links TRBV18 with TRBJ2-7, with no clear D. Trimming stripped 5 bases from V and 2 bases from J, with 16 bases between. Germline CDR1 is KGHSH and CDR2 is LQKENI. CDR3 length equals 15 residues. The CDR3 DNA reads as TGTGCCAGCTCATCCCAGGACGGTTTGGCCTACGAGCAGTACTTC. This codes for CASSSQDGLAYEQYF. The full variable domain, its missing parts supplied by reference TRBV18 and TRBJ2-7, is NAGVMQNPRHLVRRRGQEARLRCSPMKGHSHVYWYRQLPEEGLKFMVYLQKENIIDESGMPKERFSAEFPKEGPSILRIQQVVRGDSAAYFCASSSQDGLAYEQYFGPGTRLTVT.

This clone is a singleton in its sample. J is TRBJ1-2 and V is TRBV11-2, with D hard to call. This CDR3 contains 14 residues. Germline loops: CDR1 SGHAT, CDR2 FQNNGV. The V and J ends lost 2 bases and 6 bases respectively, with 13 bases between them. In DNA form, the CDR3 reads TGTGCCAGCAGCTTATCTGGCCAGGAGGATGGCTACACCTTC. Translated, it gives CASSLSGQEDGYTF.

The V call is TRBV2, the J call TRBJ2-3; 9 bases agree with TRBD1. Germline V lookup: CDR1 SNHLY, CDR2 FYNNEI. The CDR3 is made up of 16 amino acids. V shed 6 bases and J 2 bases; nucleotides not matched to a gene: 9. The CDR3 spells CASSPAWTGDTDTQYF. The CDR3 nucleotides are TGTGCCAGCAGCCCGGCCTGGACAGGGGACACAGATACGCAGTATTTT.

The chain uses TRBV27 and TRBJ2-7, with TRBD1 identical over 10 bases. The CDR3 covers 15 residues. Losses at the gene ends were 2 bases for V and 2 bases for J; bases not matched to a gene: 3. Germline assignment: CDR1 MNHEY and CDR2 SMNVEV (reference sequence). The CDR3: CASSLRGQGAYEQYF. The CDR3 region has the DNA TGTGCCAGCAGTTTACGTGGACAGGGGGCCTACGAGCAGTACTTC.

The J gene is TRBJ1-1, the V gene TRBV14, with 7 bases aligning to TRBD1. In germline, CDR1 is SGHDN, CDR2 FVKESK. The CDR3 is 13 residues long. V gave up 5 bases and J gave up 4 bases; unmatched junction bases: 4. This CDR3 is CASSWGQSTEAFF. CDR3 nucleotides: TGTGCCAGCAGCTGGGGACAGAGCACTGAAGCTTTCTTT.

Only one count was recorded for this clone. This chain joins TRBV6-1 and TRBJ2-7; 7 positions agree with TRBD1. From germline, CDR1 is MNHNS and CDR2 SASEGT. The length of the CDR3 is 13 residues. Trimming took 6 bases from V and 4 from J; bases not matched to a gene: 6. CDR3 sequence (DNA): TGTGCCAGCAGCCGGGACAGAATATACGAGCAGTACTTC. Protein sequence: CASSRDRIYEQYF.

This chain joins TRBV27 and TRBJ1-2; 10 bases match TRBD1. After removal of 6 bases from V and 5 bases from J, the junction contained 3 bases not matched to a gene. Germline-derived CDR1 and CDR2 are MNHEY and SMNVEV (reference sequence). CDR3 length equals 13 residues. CDR3 nucleotides: TGTGCCAGCAGCGGACAGGGGGAGTATGGCTACACCTTC. Translating gives CASSGQGEYGYTF.